This entry is about one T cell receptor beta chain. Antigen specificity is unknown. The data stem from a study of EBV T-cell therapy then PD-1 blockade in nasopharyngeal carcinoma. Method: immunoSEQ multiplex PCR; TCRdb's copy keeps in-frame clones and lacks some. The sample includes 24,000 or so clones, 84% of them seen just once. Treatment specified: AdE1-LMPpoly-expanded autologous EBV-specific T-cell therapy followed by anti-PD-1 nivolumab. The receptor was derived from a middle-aged man with nasopharyngeal carcinoma. The source material was CD8+ T cells from blood, sampled at roughly day 65 from a patient whose treatment included autologous EBV-specific T cells and nivolumab.

CDR3 nucleotide sequence: TGCAGCGTTGAAGAACAGGGCCCTGGCGAGCAGTACTTC. Translation: CSVEEQGPGEQYF. The rearrangement joins TRBV29-1 to TRBJ2-7; possible D gene TRBD1, 6 bases. Per the germline V gene, CDR1 is SQVTM and CDR2 is ANQGSEA. V lost 0 bases and J 6 bases, leaving 12 bases between the germline ends. CDR3 length: 13 residues.